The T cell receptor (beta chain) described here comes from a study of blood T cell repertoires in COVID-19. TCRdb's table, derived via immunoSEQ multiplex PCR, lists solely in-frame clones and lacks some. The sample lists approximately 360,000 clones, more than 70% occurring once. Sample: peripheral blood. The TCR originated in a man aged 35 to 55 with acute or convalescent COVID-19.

The CDR3 is CASSWTATTNEKLFF. The DNA of the CDR3 is TGCGCCAGCAGCTGGACAGCCACAACTAATGAAAAACTGTTTTTT. The gene calls are TRBV4-3 and TRBJ1-4; D is perhaps TRBD1 (6 bases). This CDR3 has 15 amino acids. Trimming cost V 5 bases and J 0 bases, with 10 bases left between them. Germline values: CDR1 LGHNA, CDR2 YSLEER.